This record covers a single T cell receptor beta chain. This receptor's antigen is unknown. Base qualities are not provided; no much larger clone lies one nucleotide away. Another Seattle source contributed samples from volunteer blood donors who had recovered from COVID-19. The collaborating institutions used their own protocols to collect whole blood in K2EDTA tubes. For TCRbeta analysis, collaborator samples were shipped as frozen whole blood, as isolated PBMCs, or as DNA extracted from either sample type. This record belongs to a study of blood T cell repertoires in COVID-19 (TCRdb year 2020). About the full investigation: Samples covering the acute and convalescent phases of COVID-19 were provided by collaborators in the United States, Italy and Spain. The material from the prospective study consisted of cDNA or gDNA derived from T cells, B-cell-depleted T cells, or PBMCs. Subjects who had been exposed to COVID-19, were actively infected with it, or had recovered from it provided the deeply sampled blood TCRbeta repertoires that made up the dataset. The repertoires were made available in a free public database intended to serve as a resource for research on the immune response to SARS-CoV-2. Samples were obtained from the ongoing ImmuneRACE study (first 160 participants) and from about 1,300 subjects provided by 6 global collaborators. A de-identified subject ID, COVID-19 status, age in years and sex were almost always included in the sample metadata. Where available, HLA class I and class II types were taken from metadata supplied by the sample provider and were not determined by assay-based typing.

Study-wide conclusions, independent of this receptor: The quantity of clinical and demographic metadata differed by source and by participant and was supplied without curation.

TCRbeta CDR3 regions were amplified from genomic DNA by means of the immunoSEQ Assay, a bias-controlled multiplex PCR. Per the authors' processing: Nucleated cell counts per sample were estimated from amplification of reference gene primers within the assay. To quantify the absolute abundance of each unique TCRbeta CDR3 rearrangement, sequence reads were collapsed and filtered. For each sample, productive Simpson clonality was calculated as the square root of Simpson's diversity index across productive rearrangements. In TCRdb, the immuneACCESS table is reduced to in-frame sequences with V and J assigned. These tables do not hold every clone; where another copy was compared, an unresolved V gene accounts for under half, and the others remain unexplained. V, J and clone size are those of that table, while D and trimming were read from the DNA. The sample table lists around 240,000 clones, 75% to 85% of them with a count of one. The top ten clones comprise 1.2% to 1.5% of the sample.

The CDR3 contains 14 residues, cysteine and phenylalanine counted. Just the 42-base CDR3 DNA is kept, in frame starting at base 1. Ends trimmed: V by 3 bases, J by 2 bases; bases unmatched to a gene: 4. In the germline V gene, CDR1 corresponds to SGHDT and CDR2 to YYEEEE. This clonotype originated in a woman aged 40 to 50 who had recovered from COVID-19. The chain links TRBV5-6 with TRBJ2-7; TRBD1 aligns with 8 central bases. Source material: peripheral blood. CDR3 region: CASSSDREPYEQYF. The nucleotide sequence reads as follows: TGTGCCAGCAGCTCGGACAGGGAACCCTACGAGCAGTACTTC. This CDR3, with the reference TRBV5-6 and TRBJ2-7 proteins standing in past its ends, gives the full variable domain DAGVTQSPTHLIKTRGQQVTLRCSPKSGHDTVSWYQQALGQGPQFIFQYYEEEERQRGNFPDRFSGHQFPNYSSELNVNALLLGDSALYLCASSSDREPYEQYFGPGTRLTVT.